Shown below are 17 T cell receptor beta chains from a single sample sequenced in a study of T cells after yellow fever vaccination. TCRdb re-called the 5' RACE reads with MiXCR, one entry per CDR3 protein. Of around 310,000 distinct CDR3 sequences listed, roughly 9.4% are singletons. The sample consisted of PBMCs, taken on the day of the first yellow fever vaccination. These receptors were collected from a man between 18 and 29 years old who received the YFV17D yellow fever vaccine.

A few counts support this clonotype. The CDR3, as DNA: TGTGCCAGCAGTGAGTCTGGAAACACCATATATTTT. Protein sequence: CASSESGNTIYF. The J gene is TRBJ1-3, the V gene TRBV28, with no clear D. The V end lost 5 bases, the J end lost 1 base, and 3 bases lay between the germline ends. Per the germline V gene, CDR1 is MDHEN and CDR2 is SYDVKM. The CDR3 covers 12 residues.

The genes are TRBV12-3 or TRBV12-4 and TRBJ1-1, with no clear D. The CDR3 sequence is 14 residues long. Trimming shortened V by 4 bases and J by 11 bases, and 20 bases separated the two germline ends. The CDR3 DNA sequence: TGTGCCAGCAGTTGGAACTCTTTGCCGCCCGGGGCTTTCTTT. Protein sequence: CASSWNSLPPGAFF.

This clonotype was counted many times. V gene TRBV11-2 combines with J gene TRBJ2-1; D gene uncertain. This CDR3 region has 12 residues. V lost 4 bases and J 6 bases, leaving 7 bases between the germline ends. CDR1 and CDR2 (germline): SGHAT, FQNNGV. The CDR3 spells CASSSFGNEQFF. CDR3 DNA: TGTGCCAGCAGCTCTTTTGGCAATGAGCAGTTCTTC.

This clonotype was detected a few times. The chain carries TRBV5-1 and TRBJ2-1; the D gene could be TRBD1 or TRBD2 (5 bases each). The germline CDR1 and CDR2 sequences are SGHRS and YFSETQ. This CDR3 has 14 amino acids. V lost 0 bases to trimming and J lost 6 bases, with 10 bases between them. The CDR3 here is CASSLDGGGNEQFF. CDR3 in DNA: TGCGCCAGCAGCTTGGACGGTGGGGGCAATGAGCAGTTCTTC.

This clonotype was seen only a few times. This sequence joins TRBV6-2 or TRBV6-3 and TRBJ2-5; D not certain. Trimming took 2 bases from V and 0 from J, leaving 10 bases between them. There are 15 residues in the CDR3. Germline CDR1 is MNHEY and CDR2 is SVGEGT. CDR3 sequence (DNA): TGTGCCAGCAGTTACGGGTTAGGGTACCAAGAGACCCAGTACTTC. Amino acids: CASSYGLGYQETQYF.

The chain combines TRBV6-4 with TRBJ2-1; perhaps TRBD1 as D (6 bases). Trimming took 4 bases from V and 7 from J, leaving 14 bases between them. Per germline, CDR1 MRHNA and CDR2 SNTAGT. CDR3 length: 14 residues. CDR3 sequence: CASSVLQGGNEQFF. The CDR3 DNA sequence: TGTGCCAGCAGTGTGCTACAGGGTGGTAATGAGCAGTTCTTC.

This clonotype was counted a few times. V gene TRBV6-1 combines with J gene TRBJ1-2, with 10 bases matching TRBD1. This CDR3 comprises 16 residues. Per germline, CDR1 MNHNS and CDR2 SASEGT. The junction had 11 bases not matched to a gene; V was cut back by 2 bases and J by 8 bases. CDR3 amino acids: CASSESSPGQGWGYTF. The CDR3 coding sequence is TGTGCCAGCAGTGAATCATCACCGGGACAGGGGTGGGGCTACACCTTC.

This clonotype was recorded many times. The chain links TRBV7-3 to TRBJ2-3; D is ambiguous. The CDR3 totals 13 residues. The germline V gene encodes CDR1 SGHTA and CDR2 FQGTGA. V was cut by 2 bases and J by 2 bases, with 5 bases left in between. CDR3 loop: CASSLGLTDTQYF. CDR3 coding DNA: TGTGCCAGCAGCTTAGGGCTCACAGATACGCAGTATTTT.

This clonotype was recorded at least ten times. The chain links TRBV7-2 to TRBJ2-5; D is unclear. Germline CDR1 SGHTA, CDR2 FQGNSA. Deletions cut 5 bases from V and 4 bases from J, with 11 bases between. The CDR3 sequence is 13 residues long. The CDR3 loop is CASSPPSAETQYF. Here the CDR3 DNA reads TGTGCCAGCAGCCCCCCCAGCGCAGAGACCCAGTACTTC.

This clonotype turned up a few times. The chain recombines TRBV12-3 or TRBV12-4 with TRBJ2-3; D may be TRBD2 (6 bases). V was clipped by 4 bases and J by 0 bases, with 11 bases between them. This CDR3 comprises 15 residues. The CDR3 DNA reads as TGTGCCAGCAGTTCGGAGGGATATAGCACAGATACGCAGTATTTT. This gives the protein CASSSEGYSTDTQYF.

This clonotype appeared a few times. As DNA, the CDR3 is TGTGCCAGCAGCGGAGGACCACACGGCGAGCAGTACGTC. As protein: CASSGGPHGEQYV. The rearrangement links TRBV6-1 to TRBJ2-7; a possible D gene is TRBD2 (5 bases). Trimming cost V 6 bases and J 6 bases, with 15 bases left between them. Germline V gives CDR1 MNHNS, CDR2 SASEGT. The CDR3 runs 13 residues.

This chain uses TRBV15 with TRBJ1-5; the match to TRBD1 covers 9 bases. J was trimmed by 3 bases and V by 5 bases; bases with no gene match: 8. CDR1 is LNHNV, CDR2 YYDKDF, per germline (reference sequence). The CDR3 has 16 amino acids. The CDR3 region has the DNA TGTGCCACCAGCCCCCCGGGACAGGGTGACAATCAGCCCCAGCATTTT. Protein: CATSPPGQGDNQPQHF.

The V gene is TRBV10-3, the J gene TRBJ2-1; 10 positions match TRBD2. This CDR3 comprises 15 residues. V dropped 3 bases and J dropped 5; count of bases not matched to a gene: 4. Germline-derived CDR1 and CDR2 are ENHRY and SYGVKD. The CDR3 bases are TGTGCCATCAGTGATAGGACTAGCGGCCACAATGAGCAGTTCTTC. Residues: CAISDRTSGHNEQFF.

This clonotype was counted a few times. The CDR3 region is CASSDSGPPYEQYV. In DNA form, the CDR3 reads TGTGCCAGCAGTGACTCAGGTCCCCCCTACGAGCAGTACGTC. The chain recombines TRBV27 with TRBJ2-7; D ambiguous. The germline V and J ends were trimmed by 5 bases and 2 bases, with 13 bases remaining between them. The CDR3 sequence is 14 residues long. Per the germline V gene, CDR1 is MNHEY and CDR2 is SMNVEV (reference sequence).

This clonotype was counted ten times or more. The chain combines TRBV5-4 with TRBJ2-1, with D uncertain. Looked up from germline, CDR1 is SGHNT and CDR2 is YYREEE (reference sequence). V gave up 0 bases and J gave up 5 bases, with 6 bases separating them. The CDR3 is 13 amino acids. The DNA for the CDR3 is TGTGCCAGCAGCTTGGCGTCGGACAATGAGCAGTTCTTC. Its protein product is CASSLASDNEQFF.

This clonotype occurred a few times. The CDR3 coding sequence is TGCGCCAGCAGCCAAGGAAGGGGGCCGGTCTACGAGCAGTACTTC. This sequence encodes CASSQGRGPVYEQYF. The gene calls are TRBV4-3 and TRBJ2-7; 7 positions agree with TRBD1. The V gene end was trimmed by 1 base and the J gene end by 3 bases; junction bases not matched to a gene: 6. This CDR3 has 15 residues. Looked up from germline, CDR1 is LGHNA and CDR2 is YSLEER.

This clonotype was counted ten times or more. The J gene is TRBJ2-7, the V gene TRBV4-1; D is perhaps TRBD1 (5 bases). Germline V gene data show CDR1 as MGHRA and CDR2 as YSYEKL. Trimming left V 4 bases short and J 3 bases short, with 13 bases between. This CDR3 comprises 14 residues. CDR3 sequence (DNA): TGCGCCAGCAGCCGTCCGAGACAGATCTACGAGCAGTACTTC. Translation: CASSRPRQIYEQYF.